One and the same sample provided the 21 T cell receptor beta chains below, sequenced in a study of shared clonotypes between healthy human individuals. TCRdb keeps only in-frame clones here, not all; method: immunoSEQ multiplex PCR. The sample contains approximately 940,000 clones, around three quarters of which appear only once. Sequenced: memory CD4+ T cells sorted from blood. Subset denoted: CD45RA-negative fraction. All receptors derive from a man between 18 and 35 years old in good health.

The chain combines TRBV5-1 with TRBJ2-7, with 8 bases identical to TRBD1. Per germline, CDR1 SGHRS and CDR2 YFSETQ. The CDR3 is made up of 14 amino acids. Losses at the gene ends were 0 bases for V and 7 bases for J; bases not matched to a gene: 6. The CDR3 sequence is CASSLEDRAGEQYF. DNA for the CDR3: TGCGCCAGCAGCTTGGAGGACAGGGCGGGAGAGCAGTACTTC.

J is TRBJ1-2 and V is TRBV6-5; a weak D match, TRBD1 (6 bases). The germline gives CDR1 MNHEY, CDR2 SVGAGI. The CDR3 runs to 11 residues. V dropped 5 bases and J dropped 10 bases, with 11 bases sitting between them. CDR3 in DNA: TGTGCCAGCAGTACCGCGGGACACTACACCTTC. This gives the protein CASSTAGHYTF.

V usage is TRBV2 and J usage is TRBJ2-2; D unclear. The CDR3 extends over 16 amino acids. V was trimmed by 6 bases and J by 3 bases, leaving 17 bases between them. The germline V gene has CDR1 SNHLY and CDR2 FYNNEI. DNA for the CDR3: TGTGCCAGCAGCCCGATAGGATGGGAACACACCGGGGAGCTGTTTTTT. This sequence encodes CASSPIGWEHTGELFF.

This clone was counted many times. In the same sample, other DNA sequences code for this CDR3. The chain recombines TRBV4-1 with TRBJ1-1, with 11 bases that match TRBD1. There are 18 residues in the CDR3. CDR1 is MGHRA, CDR2 YSYEKL, per germline. V trimming: 1 base; J trimming: 6 bases; junction bases outside the gene matches: 13. This CDR3 is CASSQGLRTGGAFAEAFF. The CDR3, as DNA: TGCGCCAGCAGCCAAGGTCTCAGGACAGGGGGCGCGTTCGCTGAAGCTTTCTTT.

The chain joins TRBV28 to TRBJ2-7; D remains ambiguous. The CDR3 runs 12 residues. Germline loops: CDR1 MDHEN, CDR2 SYDVKM. V gave up 3 bases and J gave up 4 bases, with 7 bases separating them. CDR3 region: CASSFEQYEQYF. The CDR3 nucleotides read TGTGCCAGCAGTTTCGAGCAGTACGAGCAGTACTTC.

This chain links TRBV2 with TRBJ2-7; D unresolved. This CDR3 is built from 10 residues. CDR1 is SNHLY and CDR2 is FYNNEI in the germline V gene. The V end was cut by 6 bases, the J end by 2 bases, with 2 bases between. DNA of the CDR3: TGTGCCAGCAGCACCTACGAGCAGTACTTC. It translates to CASSTYEQYF.

This chain joins TRBV7-6 and TRBJ2-7; perhaps TRBD1 as D (5 bases). Per the germline V gene, CDR1 is SGHVS and CDR2 is FNYEAQ. This CDR3 is built from 16 residues. Trimming took 1 base from V and 3 from J, leaving 16 bases between them. The CDR3 region has the DNA TGTGCCAGCAGCTTAGAAGGGATTGGGCAGGGCTACGAGCAGTACTTC. Its translation is CASSLEGIGQGYEQYF.

The chain uses TRBV2 and TRBJ2-3; D unresolved. The CDR3 covers 14 residues. Trimming took off 7 bases at V and 2 bases at J, with 13 bases between the two ends. CDR1 SNHLY and CDR2 FYNNEI come from the germline V gene. CDR3 coding DNA: TGTGCCAGCAAAGCAGGCCCCTCCACAGATACGCAGTATTTT. Translation: CASKAGPSTDTQYF.

The rearrangement uses TRBV18 and TRBJ2-2; no clear D. CDR1 KGHSH and CDR2 LQKENI come from the germline V gene. The ends were cut back, 4 bases at V and 7 bases at J, with 10 bases in the middle. The CDR3 is made up of 13 amino acids. The CDR3 nucleotides are TGTGCCAGCTCACTAATGCGCGGCGGGGAGCTGTTTTTT. Translation: CASSLMRGGELFF. Based on the CDR3 plus reference TRBV18 and TRBJ2-2, the full variable domain is NAGVMQNPRHLVRRRGQEARLRCSPMKGHSHVYWYRQLPEEGLKFMVYLQKENIIDESGMPKERFSAEFPKEGPSILRIQQVVRGDSAAYFCASSLMRGGELFFGEGSRLTVL.

The chain joins TRBV6-5 to TRBJ2-1; 7 bases align to TRBD1. V shed 2 bases and J 7 bases; nucleotides not matched to a gene: 2. From germline, CDR1 is MNHEY and CDR2 SVGAGI. The CDR3 sequence is 13 residues long. Written as DNA, the CDR3 is TGTGCCAGCAGTTACGGGGACAGAAATGAGCAGTTCTTC. It translates to CASSYGDRNEQFF.

The gene calls are TRBV7-9 and TRBJ2-3; D ambiguous. CDR3 length equals 12 residues. V shed 5 bases and J shed 0 bases, with 3 bases lying between them. Germline-derived CDR1 and CDR2 are SEHNR and FQNEAQ (reference sequence). CDR3 sequence: CASSTSTDTQYF. As DNA, the CDR3 is TGTGCCAGCAGCACGAGCACAGATACGCAGTATTTT.

CDR3: CASSGGSRTLSNQPQHF. The DNA of the CDR3 is TGTGCCAGCAGTGGGGGATCCCGTACCCTTAGCAATCAGCCCCAGCATTTT. The rearrangement joins TRBV6-1 to TRBJ1-5; no clear D gene. This CDR3 has 17 residues. The germline V gene has CDR1 MNHNS and CDR2 SASEGT. V lost 4 bases to trimming and J lost 0 bases, with 16 bases between them.

This clone has a single count. This likely came from a read error, as a far larger clone is one base away. This specimen includes other DNA sequences encoding the same CDR3. The chain combines TRBV5-1 with TRBJ2-5; D is unresolved. Between the trimmed V and J ends, which lost 3 bases and 4 bases, there was a span of 19 bases. The CDR3 is 16 amino acids. From germline, CDR1 is SGHRS and CDR2 YFSETQ. The CDR3 loop is CASSSQLTGPRETQYF. CDR3 bases: TGCGCCAGCAGCTCCCAACTAACTGGGCCGAGAGAGACCCAGTACTTC.

The V call is TRBV10-3, the J call TRBJ2-1; 8 bases map to TRBD1. This CDR3 spans 13 amino acids. Germline loops: CDR1 ENHRY, CDR2 SYGVKD. The J segment lost 4 bases and the V segment lost 11 bases, leaving 7 bases of the junction unmatched. CDR3 loop: CAVGGQEYNEQFF. The CDR3 nucleotides read TGTGCCGTTGGGGGACAGGAATACAATGAGCAGTTCTTC.

This clone came up a few times. V gene TRBV19 combines with J gene TRBJ2-3; 7 nucleotides line up with TRBD2. V lost 6 bases and J lost 7; bases outside the gene matches: 10. The CDR3 is made up of 14 amino acids. From germline, CDR1 is LNHDA and CDR2 SQIVND (reference sequence). This CDR3 is CASSEGGPGYTQYF. CDR3 DNA: TGTGCCAGTAGCGAGGGAGGGCCTGGATATACGCAGTATTTT.

The chain is built from TRBV4-3 and TRBJ1-3; perhaps TRBD1 as D (5 bases). The V end was cut by 1 base, the J end by 1 base, with 11 bases between. The CDR3 has 16 residues. CDR1 LGHNA and CDR2 YSLEER come from the germline V gene. The chain's CDR3 is CASSQVPGSSGNTIYF. The CDR3 DNA reads TGCGCCAGCAGCCAAGTTCCAGGGAGTTCTGGAAACACCATATATTTT.

The rearrangement joins TRBV30 to TRBJ2-5; D is unclear. CDR3 length equals 12 residues. The V gene lost 2 bases and the J gene lost 2 bases, with 6 bases spanning the gap. The V gene's germline CDR1 is GTSNPN and CDR2 SVGIG (reference sequence). The CDR3 DNA reads as TGTGCCTGGAGTAAGACTCAAGAGACCCAGTACTTC. Protein sequence: CAWSKTQETQYF. Combining the CDR3 with reference TRBV30 and TRBJ2-5 gives the whole variable domain SQTIHQWPATLVQPVGSPLSLECTVEGTSNPNLYWYRQAAGRGLQLLFYSVGIGQISSEVPQNLSASRPQDRQFILSSKKLLLSDSGFYLCAWSKTQETQYFGPGTRLLVL.

The V and J genes are TRBV29-1 and TRBJ2-1, with no clear D. In germline, CDR1 is SQVTM, CDR2 ANQGSEA. V lost 4 bases and J 5 bases, leaving 3 bases between the germline ends. This CDR3 comprises 10 residues. DNA of the CDR3: TGCAGCGTTGCGCACAATGAGCAGTTCTTC. This translates into CSVAHNEQFF.

CDR3 DNA sequence: TGTGCCAGCAGCGTAGCGGCGGGGGACCGCACAGATACGCAGTATTTT. This gives the protein CASSVAAGDRTDTQYF. The chain combines TRBV9 with TRBJ2-3; 7 nucleotides agree with TRBD2. The CDR3 totals 16 residues. V shed 0 bases and J 1 base; nucleotides not matched to a gene: 5. Per germline, CDR1 SGDLS and CDR2 YYNGEE.

The chain carries TRBV7-2 and TRBJ1-5, with TRBD1 as a possible D gene (5 bases). V dropped 8 bases and J dropped 2 bases, with 7 bases sitting between them. Germline V gene sequence: CDR1 SGHTA, CDR2 FQGNSA. The CDR3 loop spans 12 amino acids. Written as DNA, the CDR3 is TGTGCCAGCGGGGACGGCAATCAGCCCCAGCATTTT. Translated: CASGDGNQPQHF.

Turning to this clone: A much more abundant neighbour one base away suggests this may be a read error. The J gene is TRBJ2-5, the V gene TRBV7-2, with no clear D. With 3 bases removed from V and 2 bases from J, the gap between germline ends came to 7 bases. Germline lookup yields CDR1 SGHTA and CDR2 FQGNSA. The CDR3 totals 13 residues. CDR3 region: CASSFGQQETQYF. The CDR3 DNA reads TGTGCCAGCAGCTTCGGTCAGCAAGAGACCCAGTACTTC.